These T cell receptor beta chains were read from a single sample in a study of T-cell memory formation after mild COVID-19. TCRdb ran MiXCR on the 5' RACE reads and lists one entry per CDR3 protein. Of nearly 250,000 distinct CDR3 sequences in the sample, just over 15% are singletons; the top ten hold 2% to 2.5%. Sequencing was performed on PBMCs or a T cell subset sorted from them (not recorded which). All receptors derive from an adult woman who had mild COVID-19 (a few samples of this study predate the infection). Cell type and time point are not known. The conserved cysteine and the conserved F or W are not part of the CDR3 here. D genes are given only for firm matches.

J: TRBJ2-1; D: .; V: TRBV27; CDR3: ASKAPLTGRRQF
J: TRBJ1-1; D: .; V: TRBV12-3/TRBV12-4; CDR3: ASSHAPGATEAF
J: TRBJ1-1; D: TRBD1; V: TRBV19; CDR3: ASRAGGRATEAF
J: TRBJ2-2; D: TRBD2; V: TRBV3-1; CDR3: ASSHRTGRTGELF
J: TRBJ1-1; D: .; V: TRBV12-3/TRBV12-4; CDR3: ASSLGYEGNTEAF
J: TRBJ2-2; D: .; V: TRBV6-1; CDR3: ASSGQLNTGELF
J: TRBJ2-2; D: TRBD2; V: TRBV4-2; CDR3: ASSQSGENTGELF
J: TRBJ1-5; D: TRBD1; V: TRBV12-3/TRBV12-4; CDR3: ASSSRQGTDQPQH
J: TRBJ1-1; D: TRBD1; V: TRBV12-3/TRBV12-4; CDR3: ASSGQGALEAF
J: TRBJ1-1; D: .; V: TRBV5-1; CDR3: ASKNGAGANTEAF
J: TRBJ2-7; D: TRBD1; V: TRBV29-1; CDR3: SVVGDRAYEQY
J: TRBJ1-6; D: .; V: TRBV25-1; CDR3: ASSDPQGANSPLH
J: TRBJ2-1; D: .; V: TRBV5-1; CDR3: ASSSSPQTSDEQF
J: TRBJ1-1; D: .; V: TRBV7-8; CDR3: ASSLEGRANTEAF
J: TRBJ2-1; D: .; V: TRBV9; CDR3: ASSVESTLTFSYNEQF
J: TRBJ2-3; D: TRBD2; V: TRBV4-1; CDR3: ASSQALLRGAGGPDTQY
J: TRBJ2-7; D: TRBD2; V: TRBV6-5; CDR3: ASSYWLGGRSYEQY
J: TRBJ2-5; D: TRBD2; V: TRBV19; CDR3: ASSKGGSGQETQY
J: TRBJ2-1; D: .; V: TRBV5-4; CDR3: ASSLQSSSYNEQF
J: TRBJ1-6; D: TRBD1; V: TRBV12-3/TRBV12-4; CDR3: ASSSGQGLNSPLH
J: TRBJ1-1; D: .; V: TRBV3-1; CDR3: ASSQSVEGTEAF
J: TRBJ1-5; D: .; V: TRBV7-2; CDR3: ASSLAYSNQPQH
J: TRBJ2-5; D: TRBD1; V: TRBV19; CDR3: ASSILQGRQETQY